These T cell receptor beta chains were read from a single sample in a study of human T cells and chemical hapten exposure. MiXCR, applied by TCRdb to the RACE reads, yields one record per CDR3 protein. This table has under 450,000 distinct CDR3 sequences, roughly 4.8% appearing once. Sequenced here: whole blood, sampled in connection with sensitization to the hapten diphenylcyclopropenone (DPC). These receptors all come from a woman aged 50 to 65 with alopecia areata. Some clones in this sample may be carry-over from other donors' samples. CDR3s include the opening cysteine and the closing phenylalanine or tryptophan.

TRBJ2-5 TRBV15 CATSRDGLAESF
TRBJ1-5 TRBV20-1 CSARASVDSNQPQHF
TRBJ2-7 TRBV28 CASRPTLGGRYEQYF
TRBJ2-7 TRBV13 CASSLGRSGAPREQYF
TRBJ2-5 TRBV5-1 CASSLLLGPETQYF
TRBJ1-1 TRBV25-1 CASRQGRTEAFF
TRBJ2-2 TRBV5-1 CASSFGQGATGELFF
TRBJ1-1 TRBV27 CASSEGAGWTEAFF
TRBJ2-3 TRBV5-6 CASSYATPRTDTQYF
TRBJ2-3 TRBV20-1 CSARWLAGEVDTQYF
TRBJ2-7 TRBV28 CASSLSRGATSPSYEQYF
TRBJ1-4 TRBV28 CASIPRDTHEKLFF
TRBJ1-4 TRBV11-2 CASRPGTGGSTNEKLFF
TRBJ2-1 TRBV9 CASSVGVGSYNEQFF
TRBJ2-7 TRBV9 CASSGDGRGTFEQYF
TRBJ2-3 TRBV20-1 CSALGTVILRDTQYF
TRBJ1-2 TRBV6-5 CASSYSEGLPGGYTF
TRBJ1-1 TRBV12-3/TRBV12-4 CASSTGQGASEAFF
TRBJ2-7 TRBV27 CASSFGRGAREQYF
TRBJ2-3 TRBV7-2 CASSQGLAGYGMRADTQYF
TRBJ1-1 TRBV12-3/TRBV12-4 CASSFSQGTTEAFF
TRBJ2-1 TRBV7-6 CASSLEGIGINEQFF
TRBJ2-2 TRBV7-8 CASSLGVWQMTGELFF
TRBJ2-5 TRBV5-6 CASVGFEGETQYF
TRBJ2-7 TRBV6-5 CASSYTTGPYEQYF
TRBJ2-2 TRBV28 CAGGSPNTGELFF
TRBJ1-5 TRBV12-5 CASGLNNQPQHF
TRBJ2-7 TRBV9 CASSVSGFSYEQYF
TRBJ1-4 TRBV5-1 CASRPSGSDELFF
TRBJ2-3 TRBV5-1 CASSLEGGDRTDTQYF
TRBJ1-1 TRBV7-9 CASSLEAEETEAFF
TRBJ2-1 TRBV7-2 CASSLLAPTPNEQFF
TRBJ1-5 TRBV20-1 CSAQIGRGNQPQHF
TRBJ1-5 TRBV28 CASSAQGQPQHF
TRBJ1-6 TRBV27 CASSSPGPNSPLHF
TRBJ2-2 TRBV4-1 CASSQVGGPGGGELFF
TRBJ2-2 TRBV7-9 CASSGHRGRVTGELFF
TRBJ1-1 TRBV7-9 CASSLGGSLMNTEAFF
TRBJ1-1 TRBV29-1 CSADRGVTEAFF
TRBJ2-3 TRBV12-3/TRBV12-4 CASSLAGLTDTQYF
TRBJ1-6 TRBV7-8 CASSLGQNNSPLHF
TRBJ2-5 TRBV21-1 CASSKWSRRTQYF
TRBJ1-1 TRBV15 CATSRDQLVVGNTEAFF
TRBJ2-3 TRBV5-1 CASSTTSGHTDTQYF
TRBJ1-4 TRBV21-1 CASRKTGLANEKLFF
TRBJ1-3 TRBV7-2 CASSSQGGVSGNTIYF
TRBJ2-4 TRBV6-5 CASSYSRLAKNIQYF
TRBJ1-4 TRBV4-2 CASSQAVPPGNEKLFF
TRBJ1-1 TRBV2 CASISQNTEAFF
TRBJ1-4 TRBV24-1 CDTSDSKSVGEKLFF
TRBJ2-3 TRBV12-3/TRBV12-4 CASTPGPNTQYF
TRBJ2-3 TRBV27 CASTQGYTQYF
TRBJ1-1 TRBV2 CASSFDRGATEAFF
TRBJ1-2 TRBV6-1 CASLHGGGDTRNYGYTF
TRBJ2-6 TRBV27 CASGDFLAGANVLTF
TRBJ2-7 TRBV7-6 CASSPTDSWTYEQYF
TRBJ1-2 TRBV27 CASSPTPQGFGYGYTF
TRBJ1-1 TRBV12-3/TRBV12-4 CASSRQQNTEAFF
TRBJ2-1 TRBV6-6 CASSGRTYNEQFF